This is a list of T cell receptor beta chains from one sample in a study of Graves' ophthalmopathy and Graves' hyperthyroidism. One entry per CDR3 protein results from TCRdb running MiXCR on the multiplex PCR reads. The sample has hundreds of thousands of distinct CDR3 sequences, about 21% seen once. The sample comprised peripheral blood. These receptors were taken from a woman under 30 with stable Graves' hyperthyroidism. The CDR3 runs from the conserved cysteine through the conserved F or W. Fields, in order: clone size, D gene, V gene, J gene, CDR3 protein, CDR3 DNA. The D gene is left open where the match is weak. Clone size is not always given. Where it is, it says once, few, many or a class for expanded clones.

clone size: many; D gene: -; V gene: TRBV5-1; J gene: TRBJ1-1; CDR3 protein: CASIQGSEAFF; CDR3 DNA: TGCGCCAGCATCCAGGGCTCTGAAGCTTTCTTT
clone size: few; D gene: -; V gene: TRBV6-1; J gene: TRBJ2-3; CDR3 protein: CASRRTDTQYF; CDR3 DNA: TGTGCCAGCCGCAGAACAGATACGCAGTATTTT
clone size: many; D gene: TRBD2; V gene: TRBV20-1; J gene: TRBJ2-7; CDR3 protein: CSARGTRADYEQYF; CDR3 DNA: TGCAGTGCTAGGGGGACTAGGGCCGACTACGAGCAGTACTTC
clone size: many; D gene: -; V gene: TRBV6-2/TRBV6-3; J gene: TRBJ1-5; CDR3 protein: CASSYSENQPQHF; CDR3 DNA: TGTGCCAGCAGTTACTCAGAAAATCAGCCCCAGCATTTT
clone size: -; D gene: -; V gene: TRBV7-8; J gene: TRBJ1-1; CDR3 protein: CASSLGESRPMNTEAFF; CDR3 DNA: TGTGCCAGCAGCTTAGGGGAAAGCAGACCAATGAACACTGAAGCTTTCTTT
clone size: many; D gene: TRBD2; V gene: TRBV6-1; J gene: TRBJ2-5; CDR3 protein: CASSEVAGGQETQYF; CDR3 DNA: TGTGCCAGCAGTGAGGTAGCGGGGGGACAAGAGACCCAGTACTTC
clone size: few; D gene: -; V gene: TRBV3-1; J gene: TRBJ2-7; CDR3 protein: CASSHSGKGTYEQYF; CDR3 DNA: TGTGCCAGCAGCCATTCAGGGAAGGGGACCTACGAGCAGTACTTC
clone size: many; D gene: TRBD1; V gene: TRBV25-1; J gene: TRBJ2-5; CDR3 protein: CASTPIKGQGHPYHQETQYF; CDR3 DNA: TGTGCCAGCACCCCAATAAAGGGACAGGGACATCCATACCACCAAGAGACCCAGTACTTC
clone size: many; D gene: -; V gene: TRBV2; J gene: TRBJ2-5; CDR3 protein: CASSVDSRETQYF; CDR3 DNA: TGTGCCAGCAGTGTGGATAGTAGGGAGACCCAGTACTTC
clone size: -; D gene: -; V gene: TRBV14; J gene: TRBJ2-7; CDR3 protein: CASSQVVTTEQYF; CDR3 DNA: TGTGCCAGCAGCCAAGTGGTAACAACCGAGCAGTACTTC
clone size: many; D gene: TRBD2; V gene: TRBV10-3; J gene: TRBJ2-4; CDR3 protein: CAISETSGRFGAKNIQYF; CDR3 DNA: TGTGCCATCAGTGAGACTAGCGGGAGATTTGGCGCCAAAAACATTCAGTACTTC
clone size: many; D gene: -; V gene: TRBV7-6; J gene: TRBJ1-6; CDR3 protein: CASSHRPAGGDNSPLHF; CDR3 DNA: TGTGCCAGCAGCCATCGCCCAGCAGGAGGGGACAATTCACCCCTCCACTTT
clone size: many; D gene: -; V gene: TRBV11-2; J gene: TRBJ2-5; CDR3 protein: CASRFGGRETQYF; CDR3 DNA: TGTGCCAGCAGGTTCGGGGGGCGAGAGACCCAGTACTTC
clone size: many; D gene: -; V gene: TRBV6-2/TRBV6-3; J gene: TRBJ2-7; CDR3 protein: CASAPRSSYEQYF; CDR3 DNA: TGTGCCAGCGCACCTAGGAGCTCCTACGAGCAGTACTTC
clone size: medium-sized; D gene: -; V gene: TRBV20-1; J gene: TRBJ1-1; CDR3 protein: CSARVGVTEAFF; CDR3 DNA: TGCAGTGCTAGAGTTGGGGTAACTGAAGCTTTCTTT
clone size: many; D gene: -; V gene: TRBV20-1; J gene: TRBJ2-7; CDR3 protein: CSARTAFTYEQYF; CDR3 DNA: TGCAGTGCAAGAACGGCGTTTACCTACGAGCAGTACTTC
clone size: many; D gene: -; V gene: TRBV30; J gene: TRBJ1-5; CDR3 protein: CAWSRQGGQPQHF; CDR3 DNA: TGTGCCTGGAGTCGGCAAGGCGGTCAGCCCCAGCATTTT
clone size: -; D gene: -; V gene: TRBV7-2; J gene: TRBJ2-7; CDR3 protein: CASSLPYFTYEQYF; CDR3 DNA: TGTGCCAGCAGCTTGCCATATTTTACCTACGAGCAGTACTTC
clone size: many; D gene: TRBD2; V gene: TRBV30; J gene: TRBJ2-7; CDR3 protein: CAWSVGQPGLAGREQYF; CDR3 DNA: TGTGCCTGGAGTGTAGGACAACCGGGACTAGCGGGACGCGAGCAGTACTTC
clone size: many; D gene: TRBD1; V gene: TRBV20-1; J gene: TRBJ2-7; CDR3 protein: CSARSTGQSYEQYF; CDR3 DNA: TGCAGTGCTAGATCCACGGGACAGTCGTACGAGCAGTACTTC
clone size: once; D gene: -; V gene: TRBV7-8; J gene: TRBJ2-7; CDR3 protein: CASSVGLMGGEQYF; CDR3 DNA: TGTGCCAGCAGCGTTGGGCTAATGGGGGGCGAGCAGTACTTC
clone size: many; D gene: -; V gene: TRBV24-1; J gene: TRBJ2-7; CDR3 protein: CATSEGRGHSYEQYF; CDR3 DNA: TGTGCCACCAGTGAAGGGCGGGGACATTCCTACGAGCAGTACTTC
clone size: many; D gene: -; V gene: TRBV6-5; J gene: TRBJ2-7; CDR3 protein: CASSYSHFNEQYF; CDR3 DNA: TGTGCCAGCAGTTACTCTCATTTCAACGAGCAGTACTTC
clone size: few; D gene: TRBD1; V gene: TRBV9; J gene: TRBJ2-5; CDR3 protein: CASSGSDRGRQETQYF; CDR3 DNA: TGTGCCAGCAGCGGATCGGACAGGGGGAGGCAAGAGACCCAGTACTTC
clone size: many; D gene: -; V gene: TRBV5-1; J gene: TRBJ2-5; CDR3 protein: CASSLEFETQYF; CDR3 DNA: TGCGCCAGCAGCTTGGAATTTGAGACCCAGTACTTC